This TCR beta chain was observed in a study of CD8+CD57+ T cells in acquired aplastic anemia. Overall study results and limits: Both patients and controls carried the same twenty-nine CD8+ CDR3 sequences.

TCR beta VDJ and CDR3 were profiled, and genomic DNA was the template. MiXCR was run by TCRdb on the reads, yielding one entry per CDR3 protein. The sample carries fewer than 200,000 distinct CDR3 sequences, roughly 63% recorded once. The CDR3 contains 13 residues. Looked up from germline, CDR1 is ENHRY and CDR2 is SYGVKD. Trimming stripped 3 bases from V and 2 bases from J, with 7 bases between. This clonotype was observed at least ten times. What it binds is not known. The source is a human donor in good health. This chain links TRBV10-3 with TRBJ1-2; no firm D call. The sample taken for sequencing was sorted CD4+, CD8+, or CD8+CD57+ T cells (not recorded which) from PBMCs. CDR3 amino acids: CAISETENYGYTF. The CDR3 nucleotides are TGTGCCATCAGTGAAACAGAAAACTATGGCTACACCTTC.